One T cell receptor (beta chain) is described in this entry. The target antigen is unknown. Assay: immunoSEQ multiplex PCR; the TCRdb copy retains only in-frame clones and omits some. Here the sample spans 65,000 to 90,000 clones, around 88% being singletons. The data stem from a study of OX40 agonist ivuxolimab in advanced cancers. On the study more broadly: With a range of roughly 20 to 80, age averaged 60 years, and nearly 85% were male.

The length of the CDR3 is 14 residues. CDR1 is SGHNT and CDR2 is YYREEE in the germline V gene (reference sequence). With V trimmed by 0 bases and J by 1 base, 0 bases remained unmatched. Study-level findings and limits: Within 6 weeks, CD4+ and CD8+ blood T cells expanded clonally at 0.1 to 3.0 mg/kg. CD4+ T cells averaged fewer expanded clones than CD8+ T cells.

This clonotype was sampled from an adult with an advanced solid tumor such as melanoma, head and neck, liver or kidney cancer. This sequence joins TRBV5-4 and TRBJ1-1; 7 bases are a match to TRBD1. Specimen: CD4+ or CD8+ T cells sorted from blood, collected in a trial of the OX40 agonist ivuxolimab. This CDR3 is CASSLGDRNTEAFF. The CDR3 region has the DNA TGTGCCAGCAGCTTGGGGGACAGGAACACTGAAGCTTTCTTT. The entire variable domain, with the rest obtained from reference TRBV5-4 and TRBJ1-1, is as follows: ETGVTQSPTHLIKTRGQQVTLRCSSQSGHNTVSWYQQALGQGPQFIFQYYREEENGRGNFPPRFSGLQFPNYSSELNVNALELDDSALYLCASSLGDRNTEAFFGQGTRLTVV.